A single TCR beta chain is shown here with its context. It has no known antigen specificity. Sequencing relied on a NextSeq 550. The Human TCR Profiling Kit (MiLaboratory) was used to prepare UMI-labeled 5' RACE TRB cDNA libraries. cDNA synthesis used the entire amount of extracted RNA, and PCR amplification then used the entire amount of cDNA produced. Libraries were prepared in parallel with an identical number of PCR cycles. Processing in the source paper ran as follows. About 53,000 +/- 9,400 unique UMI-labeled TRB cDNA molecules per library were extracted with MIGEC and MiXCR, with at least two reads per UMI required. Each library averaged 40,000 +/- 10,000 functional in-frame TRB CDR3 nucleotide clonotypes without stop codons. Diversity metrics, including normalized Shannon-Wiener and Chao1, were computed in VDJtools after downsampling to 5000 UMI-labeled TRB molecules per sample. For the central five CDR3 residues, VDJtools calculated physicochemical properties weighted by clonotype size, namely interaction energy, strength, volume and Kidera factor 4. TCRdb reprocessed the reads, and each CDR3 protein sequence is entered once, without DNA. TCRdb, not the authors, supplied the V and J calls. The sample's records list about 150,000 distinct CDR3 sequences. The ten most abundant clones make up over 0.25% of the sample.

This entry is derived from a study of CXCR3-negative and CXCR3-positive naive CD8 T cells (dated by TCRdb to the late 2010s). General notes on the study: In total, 120 million to 150 million TRB reads were obtained, corresponding to roughly 1.5 +/- 0.3 million reads per library. The TRBV-TRBJ cluster analysis covered naive subsets from 5 or 6 donors and memory cells from 3 donors. The diversity and physicochemical repertoire analyses included 11 donors pooled from two independent experiments.

Overall results and qualifications from the work: Repertoire diversity was comparably high in both naive subsets but much lower in memory CD8+ T cells. Freshly isolated PBMCs were used for most assays because CXCR3 expression partially decreased after cryopreservation. Naive CXCR3-negative and CXCR3-positive cells from the same donor showed similar TRBV-TRBJ usage, whereas memory cells showed distinct patterns. Surface CD5, linked to self-reactivity in mice, was comparable between naive subsets; TCR interaction strength was therefore also inferred from TRB CDR3 physicochemical properties. Compared with CXCR3-negative naive cells, CXCR3-positive naive cells had TRB CDR3s with higher hydrophobicity (lower Kidera factor 4), lower energy, and higher strength and volume indices.

CDR1 SQVTM and CDR2 ANQGSEA are derived from the germline V gene. The CDR3 contains 12 residues, cysteine and phenylalanine counted. Nucleotide data are not available. For each CD8+ T cell subset, flow sorting was done in triplicate, and about 300,000 cells per subset went directly into RLT lysis buffer. To exclude memory contaminants, naive CD8+ T cells were stringently defined as CD45RO-CCR7+CD27+CD95-. Using standard density gradient centrifugation, peripheral blood mononuclear cells were isolated from buffy coats. A FACSAria III was used to flow-sort naive CD8+ T cells into CXCR3-negative and CXCR3-positive populations. Total RNA was extracted from sorted cells with an RNeasy Mini Kit.

Input material: naive CXCR3+ CD8+ T cells from blood. The cell subset or site label, read with the paper, signifies: CD45RO-CCR7+CD27+CD95- naive CD8+ T cells expressing CXCR3 (TNR3+). This receptor was obtained from a human donor in good health. Some clones in this sample may be carry-over from other donors' samples. The V and J genes are TRBV29-1 and TRBJ1-6; TCRdb outputs TRBD1, but without DNA this stays unchecked. The CDR3 protein sequence reads: CSARDSDSPLHF.